This entry features one TCR beta chain sequence. Antigen: not known. This sample stems from a study of blood T cells in healthy people across ages. From germline, CDR1 is ENHRY and CDR2 SYGVKD. With 6 bases removed from V and 4 bases from J, the gap between germline ends came to 10 bases. This CDR3 spans 13 amino acids. Study outcomes and limitations: Researchers said unsorted PBMCs prevented a conclusive naive versus antigen-experienced comparison.

Alongside a J-beta primer mix, a sample-barcoded 5' primer served in a second PCR lasting roughly 6 to 11 cycles. TCRdb itself ran the 5' RACE reads through MiXCR, one entry per CDR3 protein. The sample lists over 1,500,000 distinct CDR3 sequences, about two fifths seen once, with more than 20% in the top ten. This clonotype originated in a human donor in good health. Input material: blood. The V and J genes are TRBV10-3 and TRBJ1-3; D might be TRBD1 (6 bases). The CDR3: CAISRTEGNTIYF. The CDR3 coding sequence is TGTGCCATCAGCCGGACAGAAGGAAACACCATATATTTT.